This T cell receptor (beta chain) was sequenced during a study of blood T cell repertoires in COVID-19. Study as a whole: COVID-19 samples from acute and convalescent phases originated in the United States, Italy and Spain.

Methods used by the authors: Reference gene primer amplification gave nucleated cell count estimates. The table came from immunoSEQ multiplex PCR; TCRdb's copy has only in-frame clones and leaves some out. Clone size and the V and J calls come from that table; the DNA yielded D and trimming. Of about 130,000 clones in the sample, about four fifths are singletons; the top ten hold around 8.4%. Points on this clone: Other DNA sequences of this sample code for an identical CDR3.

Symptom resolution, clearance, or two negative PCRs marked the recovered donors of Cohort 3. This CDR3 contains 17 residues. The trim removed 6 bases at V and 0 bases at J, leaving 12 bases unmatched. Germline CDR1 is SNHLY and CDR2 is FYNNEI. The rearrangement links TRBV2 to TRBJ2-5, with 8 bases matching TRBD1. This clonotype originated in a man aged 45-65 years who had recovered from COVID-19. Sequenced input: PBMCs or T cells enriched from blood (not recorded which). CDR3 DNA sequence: TGTGCCAGCAGGGACCCCAGGGGGCAGAAGAACCAAGAGACCCAGTACTTC. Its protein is CASRDPRGQKNQETQYF. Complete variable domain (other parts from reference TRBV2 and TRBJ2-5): EPEVTQTPSHQVTQMGQEVILRCVPISNHLYFYWYRQILGQKVEFLVSFYNNEISEKSEIFDDQFSVERPDGSNFTLKIRSTKLEDSAMYFCASRDPRGQKNQETQYFGPGTRLLVL.